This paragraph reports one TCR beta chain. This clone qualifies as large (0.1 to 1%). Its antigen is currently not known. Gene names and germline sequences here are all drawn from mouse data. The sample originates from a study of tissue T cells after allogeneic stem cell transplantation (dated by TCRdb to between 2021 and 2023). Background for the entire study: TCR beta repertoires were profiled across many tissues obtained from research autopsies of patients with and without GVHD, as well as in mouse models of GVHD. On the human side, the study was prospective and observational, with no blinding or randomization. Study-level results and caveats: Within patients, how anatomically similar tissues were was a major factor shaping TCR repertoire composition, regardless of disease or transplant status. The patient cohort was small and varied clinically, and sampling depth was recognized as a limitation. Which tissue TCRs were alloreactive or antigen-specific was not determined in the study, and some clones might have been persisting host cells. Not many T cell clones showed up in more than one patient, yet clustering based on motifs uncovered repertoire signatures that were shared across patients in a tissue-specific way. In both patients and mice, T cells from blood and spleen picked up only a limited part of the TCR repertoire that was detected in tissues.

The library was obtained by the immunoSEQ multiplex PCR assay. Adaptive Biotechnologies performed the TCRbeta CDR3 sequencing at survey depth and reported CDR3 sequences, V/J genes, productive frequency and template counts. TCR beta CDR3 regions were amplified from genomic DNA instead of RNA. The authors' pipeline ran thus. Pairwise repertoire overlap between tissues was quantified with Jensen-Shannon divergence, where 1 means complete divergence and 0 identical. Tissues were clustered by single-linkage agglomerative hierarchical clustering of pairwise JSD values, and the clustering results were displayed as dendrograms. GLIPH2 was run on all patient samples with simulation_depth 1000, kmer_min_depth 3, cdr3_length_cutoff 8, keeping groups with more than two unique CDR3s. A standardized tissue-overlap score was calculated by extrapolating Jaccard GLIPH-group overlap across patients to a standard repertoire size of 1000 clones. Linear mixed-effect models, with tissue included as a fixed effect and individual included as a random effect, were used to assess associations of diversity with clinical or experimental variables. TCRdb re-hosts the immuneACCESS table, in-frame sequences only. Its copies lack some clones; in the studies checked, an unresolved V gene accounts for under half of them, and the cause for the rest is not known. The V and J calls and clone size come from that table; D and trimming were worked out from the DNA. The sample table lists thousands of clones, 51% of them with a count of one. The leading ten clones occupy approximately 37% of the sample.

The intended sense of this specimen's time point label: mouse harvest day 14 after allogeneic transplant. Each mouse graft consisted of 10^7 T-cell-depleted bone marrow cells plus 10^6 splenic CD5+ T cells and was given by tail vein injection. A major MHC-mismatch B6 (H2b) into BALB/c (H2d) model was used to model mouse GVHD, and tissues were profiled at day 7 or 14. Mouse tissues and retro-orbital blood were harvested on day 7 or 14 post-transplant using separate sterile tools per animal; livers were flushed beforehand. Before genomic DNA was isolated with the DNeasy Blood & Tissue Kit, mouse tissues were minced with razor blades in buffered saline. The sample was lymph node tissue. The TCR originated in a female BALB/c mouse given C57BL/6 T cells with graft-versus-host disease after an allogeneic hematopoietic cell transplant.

The CDR3 bases that were read are TGTGCCAGCAGGGACAGAGGCAACCAGGCTCCGCTT. Its protein product is CASRDRGNQAPL. The CDR3 in full is CASRDRGNQAPLF. The chain was built from TRBV19 and TRBJ1-5, with a tentative D gene TRBD1 over 6 matching bases. The read falls 1 residue short of the CDR3 end, and the missing part is taken from the germline J gene. According to the germline V gene (reference sequence), CDR1 reads FNHDT and CDR2 reads SITEND. V drops 5 bases and J drops 3 bases, leaving 9 bases in between. The CDR3 goes from the cysteine to the phenylalanine over 13 residues. Of the CDR3's DNA, 36 bases were read; they are in frame from base 1.